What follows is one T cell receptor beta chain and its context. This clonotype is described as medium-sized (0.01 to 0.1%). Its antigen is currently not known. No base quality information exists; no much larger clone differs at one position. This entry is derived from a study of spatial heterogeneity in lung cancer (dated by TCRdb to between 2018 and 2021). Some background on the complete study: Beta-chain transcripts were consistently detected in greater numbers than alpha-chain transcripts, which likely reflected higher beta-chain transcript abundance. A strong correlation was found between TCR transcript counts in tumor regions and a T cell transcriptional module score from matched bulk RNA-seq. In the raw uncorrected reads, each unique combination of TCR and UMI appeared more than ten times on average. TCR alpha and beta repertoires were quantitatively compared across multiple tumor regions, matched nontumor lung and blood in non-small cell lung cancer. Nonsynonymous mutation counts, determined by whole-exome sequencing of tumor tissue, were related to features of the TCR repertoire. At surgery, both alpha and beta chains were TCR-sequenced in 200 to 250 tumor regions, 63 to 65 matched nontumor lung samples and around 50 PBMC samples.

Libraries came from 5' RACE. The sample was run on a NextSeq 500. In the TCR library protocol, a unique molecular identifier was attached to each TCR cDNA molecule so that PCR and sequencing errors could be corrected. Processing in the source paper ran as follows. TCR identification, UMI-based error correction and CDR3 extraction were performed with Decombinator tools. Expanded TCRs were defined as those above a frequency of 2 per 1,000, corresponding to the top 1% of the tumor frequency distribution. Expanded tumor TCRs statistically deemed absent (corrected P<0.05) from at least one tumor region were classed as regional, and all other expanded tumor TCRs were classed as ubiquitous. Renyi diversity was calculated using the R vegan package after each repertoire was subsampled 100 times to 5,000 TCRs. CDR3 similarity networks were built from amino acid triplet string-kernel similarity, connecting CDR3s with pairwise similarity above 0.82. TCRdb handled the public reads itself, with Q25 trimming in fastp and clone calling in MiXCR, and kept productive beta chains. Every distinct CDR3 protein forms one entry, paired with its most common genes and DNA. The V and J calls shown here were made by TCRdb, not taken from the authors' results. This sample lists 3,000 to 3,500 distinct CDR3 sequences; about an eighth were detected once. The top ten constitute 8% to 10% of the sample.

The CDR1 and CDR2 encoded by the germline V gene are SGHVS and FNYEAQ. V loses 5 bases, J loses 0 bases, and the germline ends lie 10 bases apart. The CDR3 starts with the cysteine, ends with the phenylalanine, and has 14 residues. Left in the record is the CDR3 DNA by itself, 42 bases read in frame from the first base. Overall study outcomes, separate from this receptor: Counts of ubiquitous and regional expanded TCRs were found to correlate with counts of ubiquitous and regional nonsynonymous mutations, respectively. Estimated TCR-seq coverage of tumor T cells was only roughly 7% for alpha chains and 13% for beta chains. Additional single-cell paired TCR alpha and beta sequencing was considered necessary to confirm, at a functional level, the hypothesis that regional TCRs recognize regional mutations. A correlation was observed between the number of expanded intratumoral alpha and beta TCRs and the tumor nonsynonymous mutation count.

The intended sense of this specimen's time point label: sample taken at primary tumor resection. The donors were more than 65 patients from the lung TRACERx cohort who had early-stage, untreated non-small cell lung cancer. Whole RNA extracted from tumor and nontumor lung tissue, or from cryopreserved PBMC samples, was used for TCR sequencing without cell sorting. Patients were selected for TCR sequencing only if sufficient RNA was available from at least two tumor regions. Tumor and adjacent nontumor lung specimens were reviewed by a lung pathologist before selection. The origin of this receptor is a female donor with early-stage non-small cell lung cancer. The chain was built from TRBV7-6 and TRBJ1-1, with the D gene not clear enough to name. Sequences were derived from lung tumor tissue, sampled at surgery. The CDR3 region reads CASSPPYMNTEAFF. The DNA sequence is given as TGTGCCAGCAGCCCCCCCTATATGAACACTGAAGCTTTCTTT.